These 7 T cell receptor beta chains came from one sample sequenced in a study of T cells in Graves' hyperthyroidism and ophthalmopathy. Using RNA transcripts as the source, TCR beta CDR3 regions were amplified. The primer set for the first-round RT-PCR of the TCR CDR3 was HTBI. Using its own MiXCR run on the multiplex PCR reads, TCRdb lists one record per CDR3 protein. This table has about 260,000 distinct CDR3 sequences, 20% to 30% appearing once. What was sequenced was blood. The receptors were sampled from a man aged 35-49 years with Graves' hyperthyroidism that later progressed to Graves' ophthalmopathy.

This CDR3 reads CASSQVAISHYGYTF. The CDR3 coding sequence is TGCGCCAGCAGCCAAGTCGCCATTTCTCACTATGGCTACACCTTC. The V and J genes are TRBV4-1 and TRBJ1-2; D is unresolved. Germline V gives CDR1 MGHRA, CDR2 YSYEKL. V was pared by 1 base and J by 3 bases, with 12 bases between. CDR3 length: 15 residues.

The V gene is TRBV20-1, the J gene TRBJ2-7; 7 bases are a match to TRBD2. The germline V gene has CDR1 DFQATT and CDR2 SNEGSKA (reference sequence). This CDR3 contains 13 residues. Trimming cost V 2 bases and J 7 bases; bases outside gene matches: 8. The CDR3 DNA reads TGCAGTGCTAGACCCAGCGGGAACATGGAGCAGTACTTC. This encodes CSARPSGNMEQYF.

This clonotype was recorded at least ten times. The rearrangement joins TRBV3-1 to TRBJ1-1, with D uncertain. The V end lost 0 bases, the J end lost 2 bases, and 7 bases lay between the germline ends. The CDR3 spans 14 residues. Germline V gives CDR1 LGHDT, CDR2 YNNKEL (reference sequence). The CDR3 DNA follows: TGTGCCAGCAGCCAAGAGGTCATAAACACTGAAGCTTTCTTT. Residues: CASSQEVINTEAFF.

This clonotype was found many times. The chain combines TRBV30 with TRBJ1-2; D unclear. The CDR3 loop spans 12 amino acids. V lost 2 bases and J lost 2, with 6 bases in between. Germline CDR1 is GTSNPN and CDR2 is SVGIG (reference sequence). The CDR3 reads CAWSTTNYGYTF. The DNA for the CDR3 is TGTGCCTGGAGTACTACGAACTATGGCTACACCTTC.

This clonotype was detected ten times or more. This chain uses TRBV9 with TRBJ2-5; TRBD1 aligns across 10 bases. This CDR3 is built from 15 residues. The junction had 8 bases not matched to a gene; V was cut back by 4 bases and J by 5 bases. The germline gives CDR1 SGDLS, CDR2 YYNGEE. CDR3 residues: CASSPPGQGSETQYF. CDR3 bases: TGTGCCAGCAGCCCACCGGGACAGGGGTCTGAGACCCAGTACTTC.

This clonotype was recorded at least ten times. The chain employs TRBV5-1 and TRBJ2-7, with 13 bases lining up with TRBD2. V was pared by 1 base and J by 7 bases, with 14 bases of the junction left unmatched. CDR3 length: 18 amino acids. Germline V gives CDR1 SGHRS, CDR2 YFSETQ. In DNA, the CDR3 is TGCGCCAGCAGCTTGCCCTCCACTAGCGGGAGGGCGTCGGGGGAGCAGTACTTC. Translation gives CASSLPSTSGRASGEQYF.

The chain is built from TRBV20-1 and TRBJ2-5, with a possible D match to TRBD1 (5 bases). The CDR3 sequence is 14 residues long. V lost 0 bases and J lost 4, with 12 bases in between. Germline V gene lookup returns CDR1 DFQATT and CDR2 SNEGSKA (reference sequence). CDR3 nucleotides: TGCAGTGCTAGAGATCGACAGATAGGAGAGACCCAGTACTTC. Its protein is CSARDRQIGETQYF.